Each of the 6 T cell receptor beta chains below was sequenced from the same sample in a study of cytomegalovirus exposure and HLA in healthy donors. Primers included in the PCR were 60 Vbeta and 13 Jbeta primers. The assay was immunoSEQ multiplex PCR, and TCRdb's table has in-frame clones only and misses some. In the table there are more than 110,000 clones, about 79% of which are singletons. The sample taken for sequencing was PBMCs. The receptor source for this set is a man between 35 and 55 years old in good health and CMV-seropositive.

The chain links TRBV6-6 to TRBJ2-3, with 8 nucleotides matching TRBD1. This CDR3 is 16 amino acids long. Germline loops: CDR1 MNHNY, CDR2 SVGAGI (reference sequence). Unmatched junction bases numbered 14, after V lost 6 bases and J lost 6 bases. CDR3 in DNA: TGTGCCAGCAGCCACGGGACAGGAGGGCGTGTGGATACGCAGTATTTT. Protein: CASSHGTGGRVDTQYF.

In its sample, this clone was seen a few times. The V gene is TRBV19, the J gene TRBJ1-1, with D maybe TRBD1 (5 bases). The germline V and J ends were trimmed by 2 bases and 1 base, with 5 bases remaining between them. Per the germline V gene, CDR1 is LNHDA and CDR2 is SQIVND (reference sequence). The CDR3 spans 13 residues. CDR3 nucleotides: TGTGCCAGTAGTATACAGGGGAACACTGAAGCTTTCTTT. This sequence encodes CASSIQGNTEAFF.

Here the CDR3 reads CASSSRTGSNYGYTF. CDR3 in DNA: TGTGCCAGCAGTTCCCGGACAGGGTCCAACTATGGCTACACCTTC. This chain joins TRBV6-5 and TRBJ1-2; 8 bases fit TRBD1. The CDR3 loop spans 15 amino acids. The V segment lost 4 bases and the J segment 2 bases; nucleotides outside the gene matches: 6. Per the germline V gene, CDR1 is MNHEY and CDR2 is SVGAGI.

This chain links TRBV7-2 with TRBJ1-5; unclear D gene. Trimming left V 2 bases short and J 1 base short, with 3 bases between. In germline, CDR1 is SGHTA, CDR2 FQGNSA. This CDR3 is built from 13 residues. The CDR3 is CASSLPSNQPQHF. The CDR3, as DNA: TGTGCCAGCAGCTTACCAAGCAATCAGCCCCAGCATTTT. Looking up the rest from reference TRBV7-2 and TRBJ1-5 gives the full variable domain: GAGVSQSPSNKVTEKGKDVELRCDPISGHTALYWYRQSLGQGLEFLIYFQGNSAPDKSGLPSDRFSAERTGGSVSTLTIQRTQQEDSAVYLCASSLPSNQPQHFGDGTRLSIL.

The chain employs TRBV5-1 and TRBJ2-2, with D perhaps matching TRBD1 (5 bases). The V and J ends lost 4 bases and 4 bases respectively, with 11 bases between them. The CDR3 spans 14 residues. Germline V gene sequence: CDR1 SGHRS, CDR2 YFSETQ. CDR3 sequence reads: CASSAAGPTGELFF. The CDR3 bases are TGCGCCAGCAGCGCCGCAGGGCCCACCGGGGAGCTGTTTTTT. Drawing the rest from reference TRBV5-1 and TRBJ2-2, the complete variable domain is KAGVTQTPRYLIKTRGQQVTLSCSPISGHRSVSWYQQTPGQGLQFLFEYFSETQRNKGNFPGRFSGRQFSNSRSEMNVSTLELGDSALYLCASSAAGPTGELFFGEGSRLTVL.

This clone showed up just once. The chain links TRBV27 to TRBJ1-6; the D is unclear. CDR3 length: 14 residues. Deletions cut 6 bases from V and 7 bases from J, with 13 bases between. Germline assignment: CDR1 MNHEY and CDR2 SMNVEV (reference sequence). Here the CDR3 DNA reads TGTGCCAGCAGGACCGTGAAGACAAATTCACCCCTCCACTTT. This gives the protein CASRTVKTNSPLHF.